This is a list of T cell receptor beta chains from one sample in a study of tumor-infiltrating lymphocytes in primary liver carcinoma. TCRdb independently ran MiXCR on the multiplex PCR reads; one entry per CDR3 protein. The sample shows a few hundred thousand distinct CDR3 sequences, 45% to 70% of them seen only once. Sequencing was performed on peripheral blood. The receptors stem from a woman aged 25 to 39 with primary liver carcinoma and hepatitis B virus infection. Both conserved end residues are part of each CDR3. The order of the fields is J gene, V gene, clone size, CDR3 length, D gene, CDR3 protein, CDR3 DNA. D genes are given only for firm matches. Some rows have no size entry. The others give once, few or many, or a class for an expanded clone.

TRBJ2-1	TRBV28	few	16	.	CASMGRATTPHNEQFF	TGTGCCAGCATGGGCCGTGCCACGACTCCCCACAATGAGCAGTTCTTC
TRBJ2-3	TRBV11-2	.	17	.	CAISLGQAAELTDTQYF	TGTGCCATCAGCTTAGGTCAGGCAGCGGAGCTCACAGATACACAGTATTTT
TRBJ1-2	TRBV2	.	13	.	CASSQIRRDGYTF	TGTGCCAGCAGTCAAATAAGAAGGGATGGCTACACCTTC
TRBJ1-4	TRBV7-9	.	12	.	CASSLYNEKLLF	TGTGCCAGCAGCTTGTACAATGAAAAACTGCTTTTT
TRBJ1-2	TRBV5-4	few	15	.	CASSRAGFWNYGYTF	TGTGCCAGCAGCAGGGCGGGGTTCTGGAACTATGGCTACACCTTC
TRBJ2-7	TRBV11-2	.	15	TRBD2	CARGSIRDYPGEQYF	TGTGCCAGAGGCTCTATCCGGGACTACCCAGGCGAGCAGTACTTC
TRBJ2-2	TRBV29-1	.	12	.	CSVGLGTGELFF	TGCAGCGTCGGACTTGGTACCGGGGAGCTGTTTTTT
TRBJ2-4	TRBV12-3/TRBV12-4	.	14	.	CASSSNPRGNIQYF	TGTGCCAGCAGTTCCAATCCCAGGGGAAACATTCAGTACTTC
TRBJ1-4	TRBV4-2	many	15	.	CASSQGTERGEKLFF	TGTGCCAGCAGCCAAGGGACCGAGAGGGGGGAAAAACTGTTTTTT
TRBJ2-4	TRBV12-5	.	13	TRBD1	CANGPGGTGIQYF	TGTGCTAATGGACCTGGGGGGACAGGCATACAGTACTTC
TRBJ2-1	TRBV12-3/TRBV12-4	medium-sized	13	.	CASSLGWYNEQFF	TGTGCCAGCAGTTTGGGGTGGTACAATGAGCAGTTCTTC
TRBJ1-5	TRBV6-2/TRBV6-3	few	15	.	CASRSGGDPSQPQHF	TGTGCCAGCCGTTCGGGAGGGGATCCCAGTCAGCCCCAGCATTTT
TRBJ2-1	TRBV12-3/TRBV12-4	.	16	.	CASPQDYTISYNEQFF	TGTGCCAGCCCTCAGGACTACACCATTTCCTACAATGAGCAGTTCTTC
TRBJ1-6	TRBV4-1	.	14	.	CASSQEKDSLPLHF	TGCGCCAGCAGCCAAGAAAAGGACTCTCTACCCCTCCACTTT
TRBJ2-2	TRBV14	.	17	TRBD2	CASSQEGGLAGAGELFF	TGTGCCAGCAGCCAAGAGGGAGGACTAGCCGGCGCCGGGGAGCTGTTTTTT
TRBJ2-1	TRBV12-3/TRBV12-4	many	13	.	CASSSPLVHEQFF	TGTGCCAGCAGTTCTCCGCTGGTACATGAGCAGTTCTTC
TRBJ2-5	TRBV29-1	.	15	.	CSVVRQGWEQEIQYF	TGCAGCGTTGTCCGTCAGGGATGGGAGCAAGAGATCCAGTACTTC
TRBJ2-3	TRBV7-8	many	14	.	CASSLILSKDTQYF	TGTGCCAGCAGCTTAATTCTAAGTAAAGATACGCAGTATTTT
TRBJ2-1	TRBV24-1	few	15	TRBD1	CATSDVRTGGDEQFF	TGTGCCACCAGTGATGTGAGGACAGGGGGCGATGAGCAGTTCTTC
TRBJ1-2	TRBV12-3/TRBV12-4	many	13	.	CASSPQGNYGYTF	TGTGCCAGCTCCCCACAGGGAAACTATGGCTACACCTTC
TRBJ1-6	TRBV10-2	.	13	TRBD1	CASSPGQDLPLHF	TGCGCCAGCTCTCCGGGACAGGATTTACCCCTCCACTTT
TRBJ1-2	TRBV7-9	.	14	TRBD1	CASSPRQGDYGYTF	TGTGCCAGCAGCCCTCGACAGGGGGACTATGGCTACACCTTC
TRBJ2-5	TRBV5-1	few	12	.	CASSLPRETQYF	TGCGCCAGCAGCTTGCCCCGTGAGACCCAGTACTTC
TRBJ2-1	TRBV7-8	few	15	TRBD2	CASSSPGLAENGQFF	TGTGCCAGCAGCTCCCCGGGGCTAGCGGAAAATGGGCAGTTCTTC
TRBJ1-4	TRBV4-1	.	15	.	CASSQGRATNEKLFF	TGCGCCAGCAGCCAAGGGAGGGCAACTAATGAAAAACTGTTTTTT
TRBJ2-4	TRBV28	many	14	.	CASSQPAAKNIQYF	TGTGCCAGCTCTCAGCCGGCAGCCAAAAACATTCAGTACTTC
TRBJ2-7	TRBV30	few	16	.	CAWSVAGQESFYEQYF	TGTGCCTGGAGTGTAGCGGGACAGGAGAGTTTCTACGAGCAGTACTTC
TRBJ2-3	TRBV6-1	.	14	.	CASTWGAGSDTQYF	TGTGCCAGCACGTGGGGGGCTGGGTCAGATACGCAGTATTTT
TRBJ1-1	TRBV6-5	once	13	.	CTGSYLYGVKLFF	TGTACCGGCAGTTACCTGTACGGGGTAAAGCTTTTCTTT
TRBJ2-7	TRBV14	.	13	.	CASSIPAGSGQYF	TGTGCCAGCAGCATTCCAGCTGGGTCCGGGCAGTACTTC
TRBJ1-6	TRBV6-5	.	12	.	CASSLWNSPFHF	TGTGCCAGCAGTCTGTGGAATTCACCCTTCCACTTT
TRBJ2-1	TRBV4-3	few	16	TRBD2	CASSQTGLAGGAEQFF	TGCGCCAGCAGCCAAACGGGACTAGCGGGAGGGGCTGAGCAGTTCTTC
TRBJ2-3	TRBV12-5	few	15	.	CASGLGLSSTDTQYF	TGTGCTAGTGGTTTGGGCCTTAGCAGCACAGATACGCAGTATTTT
TRBJ2-3	TRBV11-1	.	16	TRBD1	CARSTGTAKVTDTQYF	TGTGCCAGAAGCACTGGGACAGCCAAGGTCACAGATACGCAGTATTTT
TRBJ2-7	TRBV6-5	many	15	TRBD2	CASSYSSGSSYEQYF	TGTGCCAGCAGTTACTCTAGCGGGAGCTCCTACGAGCAGTACTTC
TRBJ2-2	TRBV6-5	.	16	TRBD1	CASSYTSGGKTGELFF	TGTGCCAGCAGTTACACTTCAGGGGGCAAGACCGGGGAGCTGTTTTTT
TRBJ2-2	TRBV6-1	.	15	.	CASTGIQGNGGELFF	TGTGCCAGCACCGGTATACAGGGAAACGGCGGGGAGCTGTTTTTC
TRBJ2-3	TRBV14	once	19	.	CASSHDPNPPLALTDTLYF	TGTGCCAGTAGCCATGATCCCAATCCGCCGCTAGCGCTCACAGATACGCTGTATTTT
TRBJ2-2	TRBV28	.	16	TRBD2	CASSLIGLAGPGELFF	TGTGCCAGCAGTTTAATTGGACTAGCGGGACCCGGGGAGCTGTTTTTT
TRBJ2-1	TRBV6-2/TRBV6-3	few	13	.	CASSYSGWNEQFF	TGTGCCAGCAGTTACTCGGGGTGGAATGAGCAGTTCTTC
TRBJ1-5	TRBV6-2/TRBV6-3	.	13	TRBD1	CASSGQGLQPQDF	TGTGCCAGCAGTGGACAGGGATTACAGCCCCAGGATTTT
TRBJ2-7	TRBV2	.	16	TRBD2	CASSTPPAGVGYEQYF	TGTGCCAGCAGTACACCCCCAGCGGGAGTGGGCTACGAGCAGTACTTC
TRBJ2-7	TRBV6-5	.	15	TRBD1	CANSYSRTGRGEQYF	TGTGCCAACAGTTACTCCCGGACAGGGCGGGGCGAGCAGTACTTC
TRBJ2-4	TRBV28	.	18	TRBD1	CASSFPRTGREGANIQYF	TGTGCCAGCAGTTTCCCAAGGACAGGGCGCGAGGGAGCAAATATTCAGTACTTC
TRBJ2-7	TRBV5-5	.	14	.	CASNLSGRPIEQYF	TGTGCCAGCAACTTGTCAGGCCGGCCCATCGAGCAGTACTTC
TRBJ2-5	TRBV29-1	many	10	.	CSVSRETQYF	TGCAGCGTATCACGAGAGACCCAGTACTTC
TRBJ2-2	TRBV13	.	14	.	CASSGDEGAGELFF	TGTGCCAGCAGCGGGGACGAGGGGGCCGGGGAGCTGTTTTTT
TRBJ2-7	TRBV6-6	.	13	.	CASSYGGPSGEYF	TGTGCCAGCAGTTACGGAGGGCCCTCGGGGGAGTACTTC
TRBJ2-7	TRBV28	few	14	.	CASSPRGGLGEQYF	TGTGCCAGCAGTCCCCGAGGCGGCCTAGGGGAGCAGTACTTC
TRBJ2-2	TRBV7-9	once	15	.	CASSLSNGNTGELFF	TGTGCCAGCAGCTTATCCAACGGAAACACCGGGGAGCTGTTTTTT
TRBJ2-2	TRBV14	.	17	.	CASSQDAVAANTGELFF	TGTGCCAGCAGCCAAGATGCGGTGGCGGCAAACACCGGGGAGCTGTTTTTT
TRBJ2-7	TRBV2	.	15	TRBD2	CASSSTPGLAGVQYF	TGTGCCAGCAGTTCTACCCCGGGACTAGCGGGAGTACAGTACTTC
TRBJ2-1	TRBV4-1	many	14	TRBD2	CASSRSGGWYEQFF	TGCGCCAGCAGTCGTAGCGGGGGGTGGTATGAGCAGTTCTTC
TRBJ2-6	TRBV4-2	.	19	.	CASNLTSSGTYSGANVLTF	TGTGCCAGCAACCTAACATCCTCAGGCACGTACTCTGGGGCCAACGTCCTGACTTTC
TRBJ2-5	TRBV12-3/TRBV12-4	many	14	TRBD2	CASSLGLAGETQYF	TGTGCCAGCAGCTTAGGACTAGCGGGAGAGACCCAGTACTTC
TRBJ2-5	TRBV11-3	.	14	.	CASRVGRSYNEQYF	TGTGCCAGCAGGGTAGGAAGATCCTACAATGAGCAGTACTTC